The 15 T cell receptor beta chains below all came from one sample that was sequenced in a study of cytotoxic CD8 clonotypes in ibrutinib-treated CLL. The table came from immunoSEQ multiplex PCR; TCRdb's copy has only in-frame clones and leaves some out. The sample lists 150,000 to 200,000 clones, roughly 84% seen once, with approximately 3% in the top ten. The material was PBMCs, obtained at disease progression, from a patient treated with ibrutinib. The receptors here all came from a human donor with chronic lymphocytic leukemia.

The chain is built from TRBV11-2 and TRBJ2-1; D is unclear. V lost 0 bases, J lost 9 bases, and 9 bases lay in between. CDR1 and CDR2 from the germline V gene are SGHAT and FQNNGV. The CDR3 is made up of 13 amino acids. This CDR3 reads CASSLDRLPEQFF. In DNA form, the CDR3 reads TGTGCCAGCAGCTTAGATCGACTCCCTGAGCAGTTCTTC.

This sequence joins TRBV10-3 and TRBJ1-2; D gene unclear. The CDR3 has 12 residues. V lost 4 bases, J lost 5 bases, and 8 bases lay in between. Germline V lookup: CDR1 ENHRY, CDR2 SYGVKD. DNA for the CDR3: TGTGCCATCAGTGCCCTGGGTTATGGCTACACCTTC. This sequence encodes CAISALGYGYTF.

In DNA, the CDR3 is TGTGCCAGTAACCTTGGGTACGGCGAGCAGTACTTC. This gives the protein CASNLGYGEQYF. This sequence joins TRBV19 and TRBJ2-7; unclear D gene. V lost 7 bases and J 6 bases, leaving 13 bases between the germline ends. There are 12 residues in the CDR3. CDR1 and CDR2 from the germline V gene are LNHDA and SQIVND (reference sequence). The complete variable domain, with remaining parts taken from reference TRBV19 and TRBJ2-7, reads DGGITQSPKYLFRKEGQNVTLSCEQNLNHDAMYWYRQDPGQGLRLIYYSQIVNDFQKGDIAEGYSVSREKKESFPLTVTSAQKNPTAFYLCASNLGYGEQYFGPGTRLTVT.

J is TRBJ2-7 and V is TRBV15; a weak D match, TRBD2 (5 bases). Germline V lookup: CDR1 LNHNV, CDR2 YYDKDF (reference sequence). This CDR3 has 16 residues. V lost 0 bases and J lost 0, with 12 bases in between. The CDR3 sequence is CATSREGLPLSYEQYF. For the CDR3, the DNA is TGTGCCACCAGCAGAGAAGGACTCCCCCTCTCCTACGAGCAGTACTTC.

This chain uses TRBV6-6 with TRBJ2-7; the match to TRBD2 covers 13 bases. The CDR3 covers 15 residues. Trimming at V came to 5 bases and at J to 7 bases, leaving 8 bases not matched to a gene. The germline V gene encodes CDR1 MNHNY and CDR2 SVGAGI (reference sequence). CDR3 loop: CASSRLAGGLGEQYF. For the CDR3, the DNA is TGTGCCAGCAGTCGACTAGCGGGAGGTCTCGGAGAGCAGTACTTC.

The chain uses TRBV6-5 and TRBJ1-2; possibly TRBD1 for D (5 bases). CDR1 is MNHEY and CDR2 is SVGAGI in the germline V gene. Between the trimmed V and J ends, which lost 5 bases and 5 bases, there was a span of 15 bases. The CDR3 extends over 14 amino acids. The CDR3: CASSISGTAYGYTF. The DNA of the CDR3 is TGTGCCAGCAGTATATCCGGGACGGCATATGGCTACACCTTC.

The chain joins TRBV9 to TRBJ2-1; TRBD2 matches 9 bases. V lost 0 bases to trimming and J lost 4 bases; unmatched junction nucleotides: 8. CDR3 length: 17 residues. The germline gives CDR1 SGDLS, CDR2 YYNGEE. CDR3 sequence reads: CASSVGESGRIYNEQFF. The CDR3 DNA is TGTGCCAGCAGCGTAGGGGAAAGCGGGAGGATTTACAATGAGCAGTTCTTC.

V and J are TRBV7-8 and TRBJ2-7; no clear D. Germline lookup yields CDR1 SGHVS and CDR2 FQNEAQ. With 0 bases removed from V and 0 bases from J, the gap between germline ends came to 9 bases. The CDR3 runs to 15 residues. CDR3 in DNA: TGTGCCAGCAGCTTAGCTGGGCTCAGCTCCTACGAGCAGTACTTC. Protein: CASSLAGLSSYEQYF.

The chain is built from TRBV11-2 and TRBJ2-7, with 7 bases matching TRBD1. The ends lost 4 bases at V and 8 bases at J; junction bases unmatched: 5. The CDR3 totals 12 residues. Per the germline V gene, CDR1 is SGHAT and CDR2 is FQNNGV. This CDR3 is CASSSTGIQQYF. For the CDR3, the DNA is TGTGCCAGCAGCTCGACAGGGATTCAGCAGTACTTC.

In its sample, this clone was seen once. The chain uses TRBV7-8 and TRBJ2-3; the match to TRBD2 covers 8 bases. This CDR3 is built from 12 residues. Germline V gene sequence: CDR1 SGHVS, CDR2 FQNEAQ. The CDR3 nucleotides are TGTGCGTGCGGGGGGAGTGAAGATACGCAGTATTTT. It is translated as CACGGSEDTQYF.

The V and J genes are TRBV11-3 and TRBJ2-6; 8 positions match TRBD1. CDR1 and CDR2 from the germline V gene are SGHNT and YENEEA. The CDR3 covers 17 residues. The trim removed 5 bases at V and 0 bases at J, leaving 6 bases unmatched. The CDR3 region is CASSLRQGSSGANVLTF. CDR3 nucleotide sequence: TGTGCCAGCAGCCTAAGACAGGGGAGCTCTGGGGCCAACGTCCTGACTTTC. Together with reference TRBV11-3 and TRBJ2-6, the CDR3 gives the full variable domain: EAGVVQSPRYKIIEKKQPVAFWCNPISGHNTLYWYLQNLGQGPELLIRYENEEAVDDSQLPKDRFSAERLKGVDSTLKIQPAELGDSAVYLCASSLRQGSSGANVLTFGAGSRLTVL.

The gene calls are TRBV4-2 and TRBJ1-1; D gene unclear. The V end was cut by 0 bases, the J end by 5 bases, with 7 bases between. Per germline, CDR1 LGHNA and CDR2 YNFKEQ. There are 13 residues in the CDR3. CDR3 nucleotides: TGTGCCAGCAGCCAAGATGGGGTAACTGAAGCTTTCTTT. Translated, it gives CASSQDGVTEAFF.

The rearrangement links TRBV9 to TRBJ1-3; D remains unclear. The ends were cut back, 5 bases at V and 0 bases at J, with 6 bases in the middle. The length of the CDR3 is 13 residues. Germline V gene sequence: CDR1 SGDLS, CDR2 YYNGEE. The CDR3 here is CASSKPSGNTIYF. The CDR3 DNA reads TGTGCCAGCAGTAAGCCCTCTGGAAACACCATATATTTT.

This chain joins TRBV25-1 and TRBJ1-2, with unresolved D. The V and J ends lost 1 base and 9 bases respectively, with 9 bases between them. The CDR3 contains 12 residues. Germline CDR1 and CDR2: MGHDK and SYGVNS. CDR3 bases: TGTGCCAGCAGTGAATCGCGGCGTAGCTACACCTTC. It codes for CASSESRRSYTF.

The J gene is TRBJ1-4, the V gene TRBV10-3; 7 bases match TRBD1. CDR1 ENHRY and CDR2 SYGVKD come from the germline V gene. With 5 bases clipped from V and 2 bases from J, the junction kept 2 bases outside the gene matches. The CDR3 has 14 residues. DNA of the CDR3: TGTGCCATCAGTCCGGGACAGACTAATGAAAAACTGTTTTTT. Amino acids: CAISPGQTNEKLFF.